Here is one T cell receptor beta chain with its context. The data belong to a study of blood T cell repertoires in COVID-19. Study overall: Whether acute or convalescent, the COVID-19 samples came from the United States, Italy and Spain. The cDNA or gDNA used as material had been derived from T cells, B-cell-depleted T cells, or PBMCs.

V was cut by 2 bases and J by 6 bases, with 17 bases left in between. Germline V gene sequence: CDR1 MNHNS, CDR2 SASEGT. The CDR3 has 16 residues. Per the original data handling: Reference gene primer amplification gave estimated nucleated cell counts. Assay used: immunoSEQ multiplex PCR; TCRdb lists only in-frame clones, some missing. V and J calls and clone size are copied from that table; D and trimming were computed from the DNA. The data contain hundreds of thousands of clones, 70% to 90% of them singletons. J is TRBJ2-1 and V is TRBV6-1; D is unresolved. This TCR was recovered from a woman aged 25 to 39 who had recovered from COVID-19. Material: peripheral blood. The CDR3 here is CASSENSVRRINEQFF. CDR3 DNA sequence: TGTGCCAGCAGTGAAAATTCAGTCCGTCGAATCAATGAGCAGTTCTTC.